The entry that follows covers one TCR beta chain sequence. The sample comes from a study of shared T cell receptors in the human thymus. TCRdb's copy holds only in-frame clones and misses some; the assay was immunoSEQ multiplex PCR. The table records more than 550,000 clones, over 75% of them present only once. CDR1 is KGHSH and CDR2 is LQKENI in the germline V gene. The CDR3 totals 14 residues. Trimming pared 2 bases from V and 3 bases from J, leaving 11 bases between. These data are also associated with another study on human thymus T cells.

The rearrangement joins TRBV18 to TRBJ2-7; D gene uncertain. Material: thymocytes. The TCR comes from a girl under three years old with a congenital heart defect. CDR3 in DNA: TGTGCCAGCTCACCAGCAGGCCACAACTACGAGCAGTACTTC. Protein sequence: CASSPAGHNYEQYF.